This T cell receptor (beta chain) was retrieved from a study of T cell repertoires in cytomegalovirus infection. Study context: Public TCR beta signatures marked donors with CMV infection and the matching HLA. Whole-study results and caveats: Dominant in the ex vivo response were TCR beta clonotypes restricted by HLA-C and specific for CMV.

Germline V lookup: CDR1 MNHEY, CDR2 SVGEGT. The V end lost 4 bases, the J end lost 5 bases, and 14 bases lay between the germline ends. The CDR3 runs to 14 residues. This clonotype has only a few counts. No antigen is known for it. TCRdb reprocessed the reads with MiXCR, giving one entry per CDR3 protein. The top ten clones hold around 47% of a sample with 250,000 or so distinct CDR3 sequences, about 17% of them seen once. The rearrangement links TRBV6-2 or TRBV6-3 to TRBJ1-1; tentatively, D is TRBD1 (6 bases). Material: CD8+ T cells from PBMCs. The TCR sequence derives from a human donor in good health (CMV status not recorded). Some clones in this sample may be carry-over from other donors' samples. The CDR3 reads CASSSTGLRTEAFF. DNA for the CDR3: TGTGCCAGCAGTTCGACAGGCCTGAGAACTGAAGCTTTCTTT.